Given below is one T cell receptor beta chain in context. The antigen it binds to is not known. The input lacks base qualities; no much larger clone sits a single base away. Including cysteine and phenylalanine, the CDR3 has 15 amino acids. This entry keeps only the CDR3 DNA: 45 bases, framed from base 1. CDR1 SGHNT and CDR2 YENEEA were looked up in the germline V gene. The V and J ends are trimmed by 5 bases and 3 bases, leaving 13 bases between them. These data originate in a study of response to subunit inactivated influenza vaccine listed by TCRdb under 2018. For the wider study: The study used deep quantitative T cell receptor repertoire profiling to track responses to a trivalent subunit inactivated influenza vaccine.

Broad study findings and their caveats: The authors proposed that each seasonal influenza vaccination may bring in only a limited number of new T cells.

Library construction relied on RT-PCR. The sample was run on an Illumina HiSeq 2500. In-frame beta chains were kept once TCRdb had trimmed the public reads at Q25 with fastp and called clones with MiXCR. Each entry is one CDR3 protein sequence, shown with its most common DNA and genes. Here the sample has hundreds of thousands of distinct CDR3 sequences; over 9.5% occur a single time. The ten largest clones capture 10% of the sample. The chain is assembled from TRBV11-3 and TRBJ2-2; D gene: possibly TRBD1, on 5 matching bases. This clonotype was obtained from a man aged 45-60 years who received an inactivated influenza vaccine. Donor details come from another sample of the same person, matched by shared clones. Sequenced material: PBMCs from blood, taken on the day of vaccination. In nucleotides, the sequence is TGTGCCAGCAGCCTTGGACGACAGTACACCGGGGAGCTGTTTTTT. This is translated as CASSLGRQYTGELFF.